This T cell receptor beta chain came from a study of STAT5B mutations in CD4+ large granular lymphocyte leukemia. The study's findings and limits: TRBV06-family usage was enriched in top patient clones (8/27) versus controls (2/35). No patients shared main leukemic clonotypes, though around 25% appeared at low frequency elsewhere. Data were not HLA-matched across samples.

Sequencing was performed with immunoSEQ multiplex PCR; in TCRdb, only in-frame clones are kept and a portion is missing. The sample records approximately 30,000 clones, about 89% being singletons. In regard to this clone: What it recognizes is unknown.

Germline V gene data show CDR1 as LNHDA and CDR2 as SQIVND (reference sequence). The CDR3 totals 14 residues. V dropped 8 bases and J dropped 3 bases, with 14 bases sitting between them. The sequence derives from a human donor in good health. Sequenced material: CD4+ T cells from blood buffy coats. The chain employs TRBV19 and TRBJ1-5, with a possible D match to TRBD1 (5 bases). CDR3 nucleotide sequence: TGTGCCAGTCACACCGCAGGGAACAATCAGCCCCAGCATTTT. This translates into CASHTAGNNQPQHF. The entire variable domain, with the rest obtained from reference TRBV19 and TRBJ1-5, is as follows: DGGITQSPKYLFRKEGQNVTLSCEQNLNHDAMYWYRQDPGQGLRLIYYSQIVNDFQKGDIAEGYSVSREKKESFPLTVTSAQKNPTAFYLCASHTAGNNQPQHFGDGTRLSIL.